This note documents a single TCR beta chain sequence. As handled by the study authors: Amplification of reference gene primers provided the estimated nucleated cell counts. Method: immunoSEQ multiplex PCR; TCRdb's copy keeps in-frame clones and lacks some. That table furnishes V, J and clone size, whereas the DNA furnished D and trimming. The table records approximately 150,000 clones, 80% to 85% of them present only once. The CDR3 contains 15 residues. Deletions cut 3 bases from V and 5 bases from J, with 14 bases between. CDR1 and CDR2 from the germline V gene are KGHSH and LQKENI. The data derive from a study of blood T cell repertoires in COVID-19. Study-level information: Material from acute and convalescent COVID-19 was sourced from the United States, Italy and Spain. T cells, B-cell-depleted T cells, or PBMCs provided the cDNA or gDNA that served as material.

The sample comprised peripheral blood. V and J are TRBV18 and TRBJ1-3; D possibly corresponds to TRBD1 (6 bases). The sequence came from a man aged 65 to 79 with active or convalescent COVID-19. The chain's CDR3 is CASSPTSDSRNTIYF. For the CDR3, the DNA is TGTGCCAGCTCACCTACTTCGGACAGCAGAAACACCATATATTTT. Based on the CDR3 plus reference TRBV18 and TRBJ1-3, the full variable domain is NAGVMQNPRHLVRRRGQEARLRCSPMKGHSHVYWYRQLPEEGLKFMVYLQKENIIDESGMPKERFSAEFPKEGPSILRIQQVVRGDSAAYFCASSPTSDSRNTIYFGEGSWLTVV.